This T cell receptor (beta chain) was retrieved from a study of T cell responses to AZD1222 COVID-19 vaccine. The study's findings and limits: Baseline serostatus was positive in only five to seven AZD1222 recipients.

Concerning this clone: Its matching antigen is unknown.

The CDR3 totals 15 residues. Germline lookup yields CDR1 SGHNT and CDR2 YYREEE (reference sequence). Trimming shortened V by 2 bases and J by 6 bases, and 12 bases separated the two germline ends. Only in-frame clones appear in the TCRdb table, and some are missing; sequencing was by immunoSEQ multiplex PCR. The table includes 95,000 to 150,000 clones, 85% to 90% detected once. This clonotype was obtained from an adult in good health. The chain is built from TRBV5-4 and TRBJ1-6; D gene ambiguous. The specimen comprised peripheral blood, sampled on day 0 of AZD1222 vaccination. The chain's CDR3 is CASSFGGNINSPLHF. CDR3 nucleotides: TGTGCCAGCAGCTTCGGTGGAAACATTAATTCACCCCTCCACTTT.